Listed here are 7 T cell receptor beta chains from one sample, sequenced in a study of regulatory T cells in long-lasting Graves disease. Both iRepertoire HTBI primers and Arm-PCR of CDR3 regions were used to build the TCR beta libraries. TCRdb reprocessed the multiplex PCR reads with MiXCR, giving one entry per CDR3 protein. There are about 620,000 distinct CDR3 sequences in the sample; less than 20% occur only once, and about 20% lies in the top ten. Time point here: newly diagnosed GD, antithyroid drugs for less than 3 months. PBMC RNA served as the TCR library source. This same sample was also part of a study on T cells in Graves' hyperthyroidism and ophthalmopathy.

Sequenced here: peripheral blood mononuclear cells (PBMCs), sampled at new diagnosis, from a patient treated with antithyroid drugs. These receptors came from a woman between 25 and 40 years old with Graves disease.

This chain links TRBV20-1 with TRBJ2-5; 8 nucleotides line up with TRBD1. Germline CDR1 and CDR2: DFQATT and SNEGSKA (reference sequence). CDR3 size: 18 residues. The trim removed 0 bases at V and 1 base at J, leaving 13 bases unmatched. The CDR3, as DNA: TGCAGTGCTAGAGAGCGGACAGGGAAAGTTGGCGCCCAAGAGACCCAGTACTTC. Protein product: CSARERTGKVGAQETQYF.

This clonotype appeared many times. V usage is TRBV27 and J usage is TRBJ1-2; tentatively, D is TRBD1 (6 bases). Germline CDR1 reads MNHEY; CDR2 reads SMNVEV (reference sequence). V was trimmed by 4 bases and J by 5 bases, leaving 20 bases between them. The CDR3 totals 16 residues. This CDR3 reads CASSSYRDIQNYGYTF. The CDR3 region has the DNA TGTGCCAGCAGTTCCTACCGGGACATTCAGAATTATGGCTACACCTTC.

The rearrangement links TRBV18 to TRBJ2-7, with 8 bases aligning to TRBD1. The CDR3 loop spans 16 amino acids. Germline trimming cut 4 bases from V and 1 base from J; bases unmatched to any gene: 9. Germline assignment: CDR1 KGHSH and CDR2 LQKENI. This CDR3 is CASSRGQETKSYEQYF. The CDR3 coding sequence is TGTGCCAGCTCACGGGGACAGGAGACGAAATCCTACGAGCAGTACTTC.

The table lists this clonotype with many counts. The chain uses TRBV7-9 and TRBJ2-1; no clear D. The CDR3 covers 13 residues. Germline-derived CDR1 and CDR2 are SEHNR and FQNEAQ (reference sequence). V lost 5 bases and J lost 1, with 6 bases in between. Here the CDR3 reads CASSRGSYNEQFF. In nucleotides, the CDR3 is TGTGCCAGCAGCCGTGGATCCTACAATGAGCAGTTCTTC.

The chain uses TRBV5-1 and TRBJ2-7; 8 bases map to TRBD1. From germline, CDR1 is SGHRS and CDR2 YFSETQ. Trimming removed 3 bases from V and 2 bases from J; junction bases left unmatched: 10. This CDR3 spans 16 amino acids. The CDR3 nucleotides are TGCGCCAGCAGCTCTACCGGGACAGGTCCTACCTACGAGCAGTACTTC. It encodes CASSSTGTGPTYEQYF.

This chain links TRBV5-1 with TRBJ2-7; the D gene is possibly TRBD2 (7 bases). Between the trimmed V and J ends, which lost 2 bases and 6 bases, there was a span of 15 bases. Per germline, CDR1 SGHRS and CDR2 YFSETQ. The CDR3 consists of 14 residues. The CDR3 loop reads CASSLQGGGGEQYF. CDR3 DNA sequence: TGCGCCAGCAGCTTACAGGGCGGGGGTGGCGAGCAGTACTTC.

The table lists this clonotype with many counts. The gene calls are TRBV2 and TRBJ2-7, with unresolved D. The germline V gene encodes CDR1 SNHLY and CDR2 FYNNEI. Trimming removed 8 bases from V and 4 bases from J, with 15 bases in between. This CDR3 is 13 amino acids long. The CDR3 coding sequence is TGTGCCAGCTTAACTAAGACAAATTACGAGCAGTACTTC. Translation: CASLTKTNYEQYF.